This entry lists 4 T cell receptor beta chains sequenced from one sample in a study of cytomegalovirus exposure and HLA in healthy donors. The PCR had 60 Vbeta and 13 Jbeta primers. Generated by immunoSEQ multiplex PCR, the TCRdb table keeps only in-frame clones and is missing some. This sample yields some 130,000 clones, of which 80% are seen a single time; just over 2.5% belongs to the top ten. Input material: PBMCs. Receptor source: a man aged 25 to 40 in good health and CMV-seronegative.

The DNA for the CDR3 is TGTGCCAGCAGTGATTACCCACTCAGGGACGAGCAGTACTTC. Amino acids: CASSDYPLRDEQYF. J is TRBJ2-7 and V is TRBV27; a weak D match, TRBD1 (5 bases). Germline V gives CDR1 MNHEY, CDR2 SMNVEV (reference sequence). V lost 5 bases to trimming and J lost 5 bases, with 16 bases between them. The CDR3 has 14 amino acids.

The rearrangement links TRBV4-3 to TRBJ1-4; D call uncertain. Germline V lookup: CDR1 LGHNA, CDR2 YSLEER. The CDR3 is 16 residues long. Trimming removed 3 bases from V and 2 bases from J, with 13 bases in between. For the CDR3, the DNA is TGCGCCAGCAGCCAGGCTTCTTGGCCTACTAATGAAAAACTGTTTTTT. It specifies CASSQASWPTNEKLFF.

The V call is TRBV21-1, the J call TRBJ1-1. TRBV21-1 is listed as a pseudogene. The CDR3 runs 18 residues. CDR3 amino acids: CASSVGGHQGRKGTEAFF. Written as DNA, the CDR3 is TGTGCCAGCAGCGTGGGGGGTCATCAGGGAAGGAAGGGCACTGAAGCTTTCTTT.

The rearrangement links TRBV7-8 to TRBJ2-3; possible D gene TRBD2, 6 bases. Germline assignment: CDR1 SGHVS and CDR2 FQNEAQ. Trimming stripped 4 bases from V and 5 bases from J, with 16 bases between. The CDR3 covers 15 residues. CDR3 sequence reads: CASSWRGGTGDTQYF. CDR3 DNA sequence: TGTGCCAGCAGCTGGAGGGGCGGGACTGGAGATACGCAGTATTTT.